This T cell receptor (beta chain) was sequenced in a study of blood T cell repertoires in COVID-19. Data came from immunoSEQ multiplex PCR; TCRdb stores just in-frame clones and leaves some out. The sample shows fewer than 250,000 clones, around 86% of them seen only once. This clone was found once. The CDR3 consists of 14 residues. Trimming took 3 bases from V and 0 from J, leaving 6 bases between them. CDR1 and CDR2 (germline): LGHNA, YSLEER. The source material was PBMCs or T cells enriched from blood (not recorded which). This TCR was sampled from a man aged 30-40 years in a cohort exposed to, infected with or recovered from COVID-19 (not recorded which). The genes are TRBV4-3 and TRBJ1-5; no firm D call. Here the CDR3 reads CASSQSISNQPQHF. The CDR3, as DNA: TGCGCCAGCAGCCAGTCCATTAGCAATCAGCCCCAGCATTTT.